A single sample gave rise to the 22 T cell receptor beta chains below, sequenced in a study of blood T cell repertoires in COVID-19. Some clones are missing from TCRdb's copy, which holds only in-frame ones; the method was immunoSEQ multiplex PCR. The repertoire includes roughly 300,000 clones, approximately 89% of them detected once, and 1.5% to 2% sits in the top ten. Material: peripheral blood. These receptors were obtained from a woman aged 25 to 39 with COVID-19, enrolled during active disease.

The CDR3 spells CASGGTLGRATNEKLFF. As DNA, the CDR3 is TGTGCCAGTGGTGGGACTCTTGGTCGAGCAACTAATGAAAAACTGTTTTTT. The rearrangement uses TRBV19 and TRBJ1-4, with D possibly matching TRBD1 (5 bases). V was pared by 8 bases and J by 0 bases, with 19 bases between. This CDR3 has 17 amino acids. In germline, CDR1 is LNHDA, CDR2 SQIVND (reference sequence).

CDR3 nucleotide sequence: TGTGCCAGCTCACCCGGACAGGGGGACAAGTACGTC. It is translated as CASSPGQGDKYV. This chain joins TRBV18 and TRBJ2-7, with TRBD1 identical over 10 bases. J gave up 11 bases and V 3 bases, and 4 bases lay outside the gene matches. The CDR3 runs 12 residues. From germline, CDR1 is KGHSH and CDR2 LQKENI.

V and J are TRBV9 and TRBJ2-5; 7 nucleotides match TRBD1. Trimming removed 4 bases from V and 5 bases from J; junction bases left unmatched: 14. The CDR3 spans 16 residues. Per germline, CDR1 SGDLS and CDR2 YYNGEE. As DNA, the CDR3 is TGTGCCAGCAGCTTAAGTTCGACAGGGCTGCGGGAGACCCAGTACTTC. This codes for CASSLSSTGLRETQYF.

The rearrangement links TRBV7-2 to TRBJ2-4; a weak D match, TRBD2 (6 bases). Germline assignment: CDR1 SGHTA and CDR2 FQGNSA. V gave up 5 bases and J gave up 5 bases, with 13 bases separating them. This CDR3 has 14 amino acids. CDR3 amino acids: CASSLGLRENIQYF. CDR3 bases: TGTGCCAGCAGCCTGGGACTCCGGGAAAACATTCAGTACTTC.

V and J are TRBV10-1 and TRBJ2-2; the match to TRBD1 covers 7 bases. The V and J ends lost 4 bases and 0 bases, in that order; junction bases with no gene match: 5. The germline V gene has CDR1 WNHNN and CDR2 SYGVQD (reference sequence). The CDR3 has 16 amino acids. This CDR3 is CASSAWDRANTGELFF. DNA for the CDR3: TGCGCCAGCAGTGCATGGGACAGAGCGAACACCGGGGAGCTGTTTTTT.

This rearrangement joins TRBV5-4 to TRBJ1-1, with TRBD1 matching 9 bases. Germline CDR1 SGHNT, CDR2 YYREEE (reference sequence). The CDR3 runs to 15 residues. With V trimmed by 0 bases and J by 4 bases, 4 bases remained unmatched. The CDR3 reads CASSLDRGPGTEAFF. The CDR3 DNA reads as TGTGCCAGCAGCTTGGACAGGGGGCCGGGCACTGAAGCTTTCTTT.

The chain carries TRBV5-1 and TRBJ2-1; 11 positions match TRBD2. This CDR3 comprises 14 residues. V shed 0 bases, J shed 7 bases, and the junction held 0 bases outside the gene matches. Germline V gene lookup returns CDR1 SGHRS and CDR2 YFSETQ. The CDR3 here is CASSLVAGGNEQFF. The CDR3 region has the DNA TGCGCCAGCAGCTTGGTAGCGGGGGGGAATGAGCAGTTCTTC.

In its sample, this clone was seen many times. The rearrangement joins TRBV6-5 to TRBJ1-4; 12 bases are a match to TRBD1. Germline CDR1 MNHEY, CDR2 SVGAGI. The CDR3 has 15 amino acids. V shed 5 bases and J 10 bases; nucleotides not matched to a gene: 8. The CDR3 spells CASSTTGTGGGKLFF. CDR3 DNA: TGTGCCAGCAGTACCACCGGGACAGGGGGCGGAAAACTGTTTTTT.

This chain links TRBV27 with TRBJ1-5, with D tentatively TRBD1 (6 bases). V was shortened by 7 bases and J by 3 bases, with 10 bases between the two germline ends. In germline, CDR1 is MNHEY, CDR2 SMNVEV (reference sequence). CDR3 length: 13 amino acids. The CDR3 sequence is CASKQGPNQPQHF. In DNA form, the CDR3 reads TGTGCCAGCAAACAGGGTCCCAATCAGCCCCAGCATTTT.

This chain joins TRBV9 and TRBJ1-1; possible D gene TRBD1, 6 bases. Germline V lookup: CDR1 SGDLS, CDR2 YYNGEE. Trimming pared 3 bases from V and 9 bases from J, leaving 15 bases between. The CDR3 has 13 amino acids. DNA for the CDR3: TGTGCCAGCAGCGCAGGGACATCAGACAAAGCTTTCTTT. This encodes CASSAGTSDKAFF.

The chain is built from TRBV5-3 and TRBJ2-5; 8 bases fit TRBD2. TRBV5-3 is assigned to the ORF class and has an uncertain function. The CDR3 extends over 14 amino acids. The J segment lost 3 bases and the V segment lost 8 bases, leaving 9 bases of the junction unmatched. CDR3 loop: CASTGGPCKETQYF. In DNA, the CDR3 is TGTGCCAGCACGGGGGGGCCATGTAAAGAGACCCAGTACTTC.

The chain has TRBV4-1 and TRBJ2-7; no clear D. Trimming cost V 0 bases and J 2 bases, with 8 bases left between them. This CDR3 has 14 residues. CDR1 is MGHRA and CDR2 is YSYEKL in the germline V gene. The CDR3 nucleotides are TGCGCCAGCAGCCAAGAACCGTACACCTACGAGCAGTACTTC. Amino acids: CASSQEPYTYEQYF.

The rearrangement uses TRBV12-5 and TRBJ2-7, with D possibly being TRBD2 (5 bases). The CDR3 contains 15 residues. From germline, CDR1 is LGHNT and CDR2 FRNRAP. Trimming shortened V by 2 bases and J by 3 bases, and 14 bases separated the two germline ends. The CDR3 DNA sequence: TGTGCTAGTGGTTTGTCGGGGTATGGTAACTACGAGCAGTACTTC. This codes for CASGLSGYGNYEQYF.

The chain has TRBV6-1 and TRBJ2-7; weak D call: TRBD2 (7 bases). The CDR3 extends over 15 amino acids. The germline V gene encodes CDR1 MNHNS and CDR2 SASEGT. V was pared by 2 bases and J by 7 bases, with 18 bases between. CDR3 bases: TGTGCCAGCAGTGAAAAGGTGGGGGGGCCGCGGGAGCAGTACTTC. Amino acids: CASSEKVGGPREQYF.

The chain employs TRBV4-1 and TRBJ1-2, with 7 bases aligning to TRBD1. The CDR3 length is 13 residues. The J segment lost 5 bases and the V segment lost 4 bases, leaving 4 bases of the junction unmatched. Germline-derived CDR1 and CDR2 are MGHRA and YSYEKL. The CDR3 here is CASSRGRGYGYTF. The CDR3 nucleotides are TGCGCCAGCAGCCGGGGCAGGGGGTATGGCTACACCTTC.

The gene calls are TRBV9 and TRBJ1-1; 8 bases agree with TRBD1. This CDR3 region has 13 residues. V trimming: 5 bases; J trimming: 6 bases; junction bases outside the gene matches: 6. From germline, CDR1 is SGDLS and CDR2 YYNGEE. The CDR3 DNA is TGTGCCAGCAGTGGACAGGGAGGACCTGAAGCTTTCTTT. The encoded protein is CASSGQGGPEAFF.

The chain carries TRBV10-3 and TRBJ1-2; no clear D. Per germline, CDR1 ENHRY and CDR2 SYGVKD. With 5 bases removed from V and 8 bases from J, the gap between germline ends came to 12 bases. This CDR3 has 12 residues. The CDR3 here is CAISRTEGGYTF. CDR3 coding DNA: TGTGCCATCAGTAGGACTGAGGGCGGCTACACCTTC.

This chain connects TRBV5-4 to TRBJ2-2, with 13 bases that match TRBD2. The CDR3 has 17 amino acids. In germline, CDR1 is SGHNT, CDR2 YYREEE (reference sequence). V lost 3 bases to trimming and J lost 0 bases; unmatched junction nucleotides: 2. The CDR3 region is CASSWGLAGTNTGELFF. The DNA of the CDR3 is TGTGCCAGCAGCTGGGGACTAGCGGGGACGAACACCGGGGAGCTGTTTTTT. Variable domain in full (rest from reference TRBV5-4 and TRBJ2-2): ETGVTQSPTHLIKTRGQQVTLRCSSQSGHNTVSWYQQALGQGPQFIFQYYREEENGRGNFPPRFSGLQFPNYSSELNVNALELDDSALYLCASSWGLAGTNTGELFFGEGSRLTVL.

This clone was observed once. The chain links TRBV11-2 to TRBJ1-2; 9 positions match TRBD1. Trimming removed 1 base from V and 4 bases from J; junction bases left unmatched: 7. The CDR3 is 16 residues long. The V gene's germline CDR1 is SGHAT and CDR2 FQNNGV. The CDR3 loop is CASSLGGTGLRYGYTF. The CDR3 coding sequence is TGTGCCAGCAGCTTAGGGGGGACAGGGCTTCGCTATGGCTACACCTTC.

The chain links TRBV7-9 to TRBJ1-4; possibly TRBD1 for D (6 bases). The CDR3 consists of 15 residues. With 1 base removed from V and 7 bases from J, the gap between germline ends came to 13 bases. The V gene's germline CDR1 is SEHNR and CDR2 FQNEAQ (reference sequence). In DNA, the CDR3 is TGTGCCAGCAGCTTAGACCGGGGCAGGGGTGAAAAACTGTTTTTT. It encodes CASSLDRGRGEKLFF.

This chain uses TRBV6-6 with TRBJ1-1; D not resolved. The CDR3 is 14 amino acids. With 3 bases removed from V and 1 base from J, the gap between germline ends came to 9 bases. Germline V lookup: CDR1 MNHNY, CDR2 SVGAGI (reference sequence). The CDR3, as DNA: TGTGCCAGCAGTTATGGGGAGGGGAACACTGAAGCTTTCTTT. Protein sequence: CASSYGEGNTEAFF.

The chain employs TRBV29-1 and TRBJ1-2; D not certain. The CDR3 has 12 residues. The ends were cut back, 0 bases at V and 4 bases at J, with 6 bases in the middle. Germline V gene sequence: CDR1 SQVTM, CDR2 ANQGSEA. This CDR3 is CSVEDGLYGYTF. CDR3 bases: TGCAGCGTTGAAGATGGCCTCTATGGCTACACCTTC.